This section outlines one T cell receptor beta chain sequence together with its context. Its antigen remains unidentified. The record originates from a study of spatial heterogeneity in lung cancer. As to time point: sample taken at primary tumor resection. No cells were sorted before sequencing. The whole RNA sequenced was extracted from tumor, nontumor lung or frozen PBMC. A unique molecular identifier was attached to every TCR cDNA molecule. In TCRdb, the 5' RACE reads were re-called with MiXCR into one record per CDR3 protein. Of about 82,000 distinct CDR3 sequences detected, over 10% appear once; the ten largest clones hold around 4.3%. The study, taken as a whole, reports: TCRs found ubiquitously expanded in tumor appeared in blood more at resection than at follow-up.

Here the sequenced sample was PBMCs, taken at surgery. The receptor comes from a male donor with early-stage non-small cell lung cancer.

The CDR3 nucleotides are TGTGCCACCTCAGGAGCCCAAGAGACCCAGTACTTC. Protein sequence: CATSGAQETQYF. The rearrangement joins TRBV7-9 to TRBJ2-5; D is unclear. The length of the CDR3 is 12 residues. V lost 10 bases to trimming and J lost 1 base, with 10 bases between them. Per germline, CDR1 SEHNR and CDR2 FQNEAQ (reference sequence).